The T cell receptor (beta chain) under discussion was sequenced for a study of shared T cell receptors in the human thymus. Clones were sequenced by immunoSEQ multiplex PCR, and TCRdb holds only the in-frame ones, with some missing. The profile shows about 400,000 clones, about 95% of them singletons. CDR3 length equals 17 residues. Germline values: CDR1 MGHDK, CDR2 SYGVNS. J lost 1 base, V lost 2 bases, and 9 bases had no gene match. The TCR sequence derives from a human donor. V is TRBV25-1 and J is TRBJ2-5; TRBD2 agrees at 8 bases. The sequencing input was thymocytes. The CDR3 DNA follows: TGTGCCAGCAGTGAAACAGGACTAGCCCTCATCCAAGAGACCCAGTACTTC. It encodes CASSETGLALIQETQYF.